This T cell receptor beta chain was retrieved from a study of OX40 agonist ivuxolimab in advanced cancers. Concerning this clone itself: Its antigen is currently unknown.

Trimming pared 8 bases from V and 3 bases from J, leaving 16 bases between. The CDR3 totals 14 residues. CDR1 and CDR2 from the germline V gene are MNHNS and SASEGT. Repertoires were generated with immunoSEQ multiplex PCR, while TCRdb's copy carries only in-frame clones and drops some. The table has some 78,000 clones, 88% seen once. Broader study findings: Expanded clones tended on average to be more numerous among CD8+ T cells than CD4+. Among the lowest levels of clonal expansion were found in partial responders at 0.1-3.0 mg/kg.

J is TRBJ1-2 and V is TRBV6-1; D remains ambiguous. Here the sequenced sample was CD4+ or CD8+ T cells sorted from blood, taken in a trial of the OX40 agonist ivuxolimab. This sequence originates from an adult with an advanced solid tumor such as melanoma, head and neck, liver or kidney cancer. This CDR3 is CASYSGLYDYGYTF. Here the CDR3 DNA reads TGTGCCAGCTATTCGGGGTTATACGACTATGGCTACACCTTC.